This T cell receptor (beta chain) was captured by sequencing in a study of T cells in Graves' hyperthyroidism and ophthalmopathy. Amplification of TCR beta CDR3 regions used RNA as the template. The study used the HTBI primer set for a first-round RT-PCR of the TCR CDR3. TCRdb itself ran the multiplex PCR reads through MiXCR, one entry per CDR3 protein. In the table there are fewer than 750,000 distinct CDR3 sequences, about 43% of which are singletons. The sequence came from a young woman with Graves' hyperthyroidism. Sequences were obtained from peripheral blood or thyroid tissue (not recorded which).

CDR3 amino acids: CSVALRDRGFVTEAFF. CDR3 in DNA: TGCAGCGTTGCCCTCCGGGACAGGGGATTTGTCACTGAAGCTTTCTTT. The rearrangement uses TRBV29-1 and TRBJ1-1; 10 bases map to TRBD1. V lost 4 bases to trimming and J lost 4 bases; unmatched junction nucleotides: 12. Germline CDR1 and CDR2: SQVTM and ANQGSEA. The CDR3 runs 16 residues.